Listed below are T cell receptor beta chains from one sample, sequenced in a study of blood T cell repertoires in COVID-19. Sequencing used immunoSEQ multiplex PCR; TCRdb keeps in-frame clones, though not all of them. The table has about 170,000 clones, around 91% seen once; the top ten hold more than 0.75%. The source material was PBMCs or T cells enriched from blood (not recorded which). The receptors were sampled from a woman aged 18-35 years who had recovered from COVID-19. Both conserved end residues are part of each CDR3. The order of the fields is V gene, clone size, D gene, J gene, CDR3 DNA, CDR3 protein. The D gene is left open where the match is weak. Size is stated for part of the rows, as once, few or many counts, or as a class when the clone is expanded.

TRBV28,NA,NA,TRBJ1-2,TGTGCCAGCACTTCCGAGTACTATGGCTACACCTTC,CASTSEYYGYTF
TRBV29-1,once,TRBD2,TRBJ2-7,TGCAGCGGCGGGGGGGGGCAGGGCCCCCTCTACGAGCAGTACTTC,CSGGGGQGPLYEQYF
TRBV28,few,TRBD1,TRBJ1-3,TGTGCCAGCAGCCCGGGACAGAACTCTGGAAACACCATATATTTT,CASSPGQNSGNTIYF
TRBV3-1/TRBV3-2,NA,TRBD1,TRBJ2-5,TGTGCCAGCAGCCAAGATGGGGACAGGACGGAGACCCAGTACTTC,CASSQDGDRTETQYF
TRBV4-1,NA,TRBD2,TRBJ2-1,TGCGCCAGCAGCCAAGTAGCGGGAGAATACAATGAGCAGTTCTTC,CASSQVAGEYNEQFF
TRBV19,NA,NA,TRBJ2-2,TGTGCCAGTTTTTACAGGCGTACCGGGGAGCTGTTTTTT,CASFYRRTGELFF
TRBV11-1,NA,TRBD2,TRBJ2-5,TGTGCCAGCAGCTCTAGCGGGAGAGAACAAGAGACCCAGTACTTC,CASSSSGREQETQYF
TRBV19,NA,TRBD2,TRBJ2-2,TGTGCCAGTAGTGGACTAGCGGGAGTCACCGGGGAGCTGTTTTTT,CASSGLAGVTGELFF
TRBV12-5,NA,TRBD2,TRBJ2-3,TGTGCTAGTGGTTTGGTACGGCTAGCGGTATCTACGCAGTATTTT,CASGLVRLAVSTQYF
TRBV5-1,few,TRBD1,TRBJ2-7,TGCGCCAGCAGTCGGGACAGCTACGAGCAGTACTTC,CASSRDSYEQYF
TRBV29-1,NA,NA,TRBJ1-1,TGCAGCGCGGGGGGGAGGAACACTGAAGCTTTCTTT,CSAGGRNTEAFF
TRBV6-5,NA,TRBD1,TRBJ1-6,TGTGCCAGCAGTAACAGGGGAAATAATTCACCCCTCCACTTT,CASSNRGNNSPLHF
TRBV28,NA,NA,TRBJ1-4,TGTGCCAGCAGTTCCCCAAATCGGGGGACTAATGAAAAACTGTTTTTT,CASSSPNRGTNEKLFF
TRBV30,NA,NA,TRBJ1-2,TGTGCCTGGAGTATCACACCACAGGGAGGGGATTATGGCTACACCTTC,CAWSITPQGGDYGYTF
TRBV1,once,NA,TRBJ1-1,TGCACCAGCAGCCAAGGGGACAGGGGCCTCGTCTGGCCTGAAGCTTTCTTT,CTSSQGDRGLVWPEAFF
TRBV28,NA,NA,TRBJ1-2,TGTGCCAGGAGGGACTATGGCTACACCTTC,CARRDYGYTF
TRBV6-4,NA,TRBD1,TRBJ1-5,TGTGCCAGCAGGACCTTCACCCGGGACAGAGGGGCAAATAGCAATCAGCCCCAGCATTTT,CASRTFTRDRGANSNQPQHF
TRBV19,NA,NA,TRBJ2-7,TGTGCCAGTAGTATTAAGGGAGGCATTCCCTACGAGCAGTACTTC,CASSIKGGIPYEQYF
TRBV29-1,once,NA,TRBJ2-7,TGCAGCGCCGAAGGGAGCTCCTACGAGCAGTACTTC,CSAEGSSYEQYF
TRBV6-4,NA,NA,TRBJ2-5,TGTGCCAGCAGTGACTCTCTCCAGGAGGGATGGGAGACCCAGTACTTC,CASSDSLQEGWETQYF
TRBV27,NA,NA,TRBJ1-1,TGTGCCAGCAGCCGGGTCGGGGTGGGGAACACTGAAGCTTTCTTT,CASSRVGVGNTEAFF